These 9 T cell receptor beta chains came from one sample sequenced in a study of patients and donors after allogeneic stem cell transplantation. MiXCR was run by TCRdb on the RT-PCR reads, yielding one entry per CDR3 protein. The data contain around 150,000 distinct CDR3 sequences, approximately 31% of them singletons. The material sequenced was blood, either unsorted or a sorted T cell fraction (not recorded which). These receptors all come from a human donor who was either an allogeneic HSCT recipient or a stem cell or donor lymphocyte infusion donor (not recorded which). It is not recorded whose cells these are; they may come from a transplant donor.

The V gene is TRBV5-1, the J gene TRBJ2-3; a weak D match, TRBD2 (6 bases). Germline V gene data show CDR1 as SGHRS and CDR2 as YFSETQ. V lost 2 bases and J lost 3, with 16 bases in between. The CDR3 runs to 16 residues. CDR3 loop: CASSLKTGVVTDTQYF. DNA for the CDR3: TGCGCCAGCAGCTTAAAAACGGGAGTTGTGACAGATACGCAGTATTTT.

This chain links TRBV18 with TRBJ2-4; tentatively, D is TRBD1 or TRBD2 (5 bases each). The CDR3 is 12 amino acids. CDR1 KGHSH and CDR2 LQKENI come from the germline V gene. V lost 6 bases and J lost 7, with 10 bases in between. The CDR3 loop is CASSVWGNIQYF. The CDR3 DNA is TGTGCCAGCTCCGTGTGGGGGAACATTCAGTACTTC.

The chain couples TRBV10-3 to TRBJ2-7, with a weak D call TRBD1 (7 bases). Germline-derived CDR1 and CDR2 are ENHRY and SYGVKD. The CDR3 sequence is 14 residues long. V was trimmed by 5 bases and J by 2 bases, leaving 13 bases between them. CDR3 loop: CAISSGGRPYEQYF. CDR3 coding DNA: TGTGCCATCAGTTCAGGGGGGAGGCCCTACGAGCAGTACTTC.

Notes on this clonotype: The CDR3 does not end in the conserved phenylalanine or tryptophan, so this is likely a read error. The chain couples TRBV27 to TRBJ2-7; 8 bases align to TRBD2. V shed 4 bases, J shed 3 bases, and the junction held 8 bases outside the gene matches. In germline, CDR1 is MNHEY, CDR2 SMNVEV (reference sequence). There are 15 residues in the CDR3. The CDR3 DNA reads TGTGCCAGCAGTTCTCGCGGGGGGACAAACTACGAGCAGTACTAC. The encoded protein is CASSSRGGTNYEQYY.

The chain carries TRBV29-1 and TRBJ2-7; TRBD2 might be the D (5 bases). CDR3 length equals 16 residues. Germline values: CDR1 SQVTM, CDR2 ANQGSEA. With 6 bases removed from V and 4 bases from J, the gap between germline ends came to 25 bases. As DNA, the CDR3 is TGCAGCGTGGCCGGGGTGGGCGGACGAGGTCCTTACGAGCAGTACTTC. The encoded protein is CSVAGVGGRGPYEQYF.

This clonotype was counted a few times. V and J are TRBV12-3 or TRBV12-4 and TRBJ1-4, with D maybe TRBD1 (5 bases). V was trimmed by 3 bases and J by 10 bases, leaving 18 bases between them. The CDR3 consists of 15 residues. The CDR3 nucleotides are TGTGCCAGCAGTTTTCAGGGAGGTTATACGTCAAAACTGTTTTTT. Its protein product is CASSFQGGYTSKLFF.

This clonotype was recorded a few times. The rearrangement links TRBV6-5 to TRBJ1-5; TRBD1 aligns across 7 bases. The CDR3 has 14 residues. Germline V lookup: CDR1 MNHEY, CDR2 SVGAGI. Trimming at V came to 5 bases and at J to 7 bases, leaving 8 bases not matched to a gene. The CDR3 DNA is TGTGCCAGCAGTCCACGGACAGGAGCCCAGCCCCAGCATTTT. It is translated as CASSPRTGAQPQHF.

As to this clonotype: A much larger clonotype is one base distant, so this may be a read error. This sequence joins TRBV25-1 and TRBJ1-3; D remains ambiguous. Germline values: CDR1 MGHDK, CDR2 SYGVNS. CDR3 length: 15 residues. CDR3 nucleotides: TGTGCCAGCAGTGAGGGGAGTTACTCTGGAAACACCCTATATTTT. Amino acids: CASSEGSYSGNTLYF.

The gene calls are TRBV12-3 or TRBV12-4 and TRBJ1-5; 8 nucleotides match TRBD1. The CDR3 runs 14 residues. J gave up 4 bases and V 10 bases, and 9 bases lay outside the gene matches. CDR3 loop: CATTGTGGNQPQHF. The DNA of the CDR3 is TGTGCCACCACCGGGACAGGAGGAAATCAGCCCCAGCATTTT.